The present T cell receptor beta chain was sequenced within a study of identical twins. Using its own MiXCR run on the 5' RACE reads, TCRdb lists one record per CDR3 protein. The table lists hundreds of thousands of distinct CDR3 sequences, approximately 18% of them singletons. These data are also associated with another study on T cells expressing NK-cell markers.

The sequenced sample was PBMCs. This receptor was obtained from a woman younger than 35 in good health.

CDR3: CSASRGTGELFF. The CDR3 DNA is TGCAGTGCTAGCAGGGGCACCGGGGAGCTGTTTTTT. V usage is TRBV20-1 and J usage is TRBJ2-2; TRBD1 is a possible D gene (6 bases). Trimming took off 3 bases at V and 4 bases at J, with 6 bases between the two ends. CDR3 length: 12 residues. Germline V gene data show CDR1 as DFQATT and CDR2 as SNEGSKA (reference sequence).